This T cell receptor (beta chain) originates from a study of early T cells in non-severe SARS-CoV-2 infection. Study-level information: Chains were unpaired, as sequencing was done on bulk RNA from unsorted whole blood. Whole-study results and caveats: Database matching using VDJdb favored anti-spike CD8 responses, with private and CD4 specificities left missing.

As for this clonotype: Its antigen is undetermined.

TCRdb re-derived calls from the 5' RACE reads in MiXCR, one entry per CDR3 protein. This repertoire shows tens of thousands of distinct CDR3 sequences, roughly 15% found once; its top ten account for approximately 0.54%. V dropped 6 bases and J dropped 4; count of bases not matched to a gene: 10. This CDR3 has 17 amino acids. From germline, CDR1 is MNHNY and CDR2 SVGAGI (reference sequence). Sample: whole blood. The genes are TRBV6-6 and TRBJ2-5; 14 bases are shared with TRBD2. This sequence originates from an adult who was a healthcare worker with PCR-confirmed SARS-CoV-2 infection or an uninfected control (not recorded which). The CDR3 sequence: CASSQMGLAGARETQYF. Here the CDR3 DNA reads TGTGCCAGCAGCCAAATGGGACTAGCGGGGGCCCGAGAGACCCAGTACTTC.